This T cell receptor beta chain was sequenced during a study of T cell repertoires in cytomegalovirus infection. Study at large: CMV epitopes in the study were HLA-C-restricted (recently identified) and HLA-B-restricted (well studied). From public TCR beta signatures came an indication of both CMV infection and matching HLA type.

The sample holds a few counts of this clonotype. Its specificity is not known. General study findings and limits: Clonotypes of TCR beta that were HLA-C-restricted and CMV-specific dominated the ex vivo response. The study identified carriers of CMV plus the relevant HLA from cumulative public TCR beta family frequency.

Germline CDR1 is SEHNR and CDR2 is FQNEAQ (reference sequence). This CDR3 region has 14 residues. V was clipped by 4 bases and J by 3 bases, with 13 bases between them. TCRdb recomputed calls from the reads with MiXCR, one row per CDR3 protein. This sample has some 900,000 distinct CDR3 sequences; roughly 33% occur once, and the top ten carry around an eighth. This sequence was found in a human donor in good health (CMV status not recorded). Some clones in this sample may be carry-over from other donors' samples. The chain is built from TRBV7-9 and TRBJ2-7; tentatively, D is TRBD1 (5 bases). The sample was cultured CD8+ T cells from PBMCs, taken from culture after CMV antigen stimulation. CDR3 sequence reads: CASSSGQKDYEQYF. The CDR3 DNA reads TGTGCCAGCAGCTCTGGACAAAAGGACTACGAGCAGTACTTC.